This T cell receptor beta chain was profiled in a study of T cell repertoires in cytomegalovirus infection. Study details: Indications came from public TCR beta signatures; they pointed to CMV infection and to a matching HLA type.

TCRdb ran MiXCR on the reads and lists one entry per CDR3 protein. The table includes some 350,000 distinct CDR3 sequences, around a third detected once. This CDR3 has 16 amino acids. Germline V gene sequence: CDR1 SGHAT, CDR2 FQNNGV. The V gene lost 0 bases and the J gene lost 3 bases, with 12 bases spanning the gap. As for this clonotype: Its antigen remains unidentified.

The sequenced sample was cultured PBMCs, obtained from culture after CMV antigen stimulation. The chain has TRBV11-2 and TRBJ2-1; the D is unclear. This clonotype was obtained from a human donor in good health (CMV status not recorded). Some clones in this sample may be carry-over from other donors' samples. For the CDR3, the DNA is TGTGCCAGCAGCTTAGAAGTTGGCGGATTCTACAATGAGCAGTTCTTC. Protein sequence: CASSLEVGGFYNEQFF.